The rows below give T cell receptor beta chains drawn from one sample of a study of prognosis after radiotherapy for stage I lung cancer. Via MiXCR, TCRdb re-called the multiplex PCR reads, giving one row per CDR3 protein. The sample yields 20,000 to 30,000 distinct CDR3 sequences, 40% seen once. The specimen comprised PBMCs, sampled before or after stereotactic body radiation therapy (not recorded which). Receptors were obtained from a donor older than 45 with non-small cell lung cancer. The CDR3 runs from the conserved cysteine through the conserved F or W. The D gene is left open where the match is weak. Only some rows state a clone size, as once, few, many or a class for expanded clones.

d_call,j_call,cdr3_length,clone_size,v_call,cdr3_aa,cdr3_nt
.,TRBJ1-1,11,.,TRBV3-1,CASSQGGEAFF,TGTGCCAGCAGCCAAGGGGGTGAAGCTTTCTTT
.,TRBJ1-1,13,few,TRBV5-1,CASSSDLNTEAFF,TGCGCCAGCAGCTCCGACCTGAACACTGAAGCTTTCTTT
.,TRBJ1-1,14,many,TRBV28,CASSSAGAMAEAFF,TGTGCCAGCAGTTCCGCCGGGGCGATGGCTGAAGCTTTCTTT
.,TRBJ2-1,16,.,TRBV11-3,CASSLGGRFSYNEQFF,TGTGCCAGCAGCTTAGGGGGGAGATTTTCCTACAATGAGCAGTTCTTC
.,TRBJ1-4,15,many,TRBV5-1,CASSWVSSREEKLFF,TGCGCCAGCAGCTGGGTATCGTCACGGGAAGAAAAACTGTTTTTT
TRBD1,TRBJ2-3,14,once,TRBV20-1,CSAPPGQGADTQYF,TGCAGTGCACCTCCGGGACAGGGGGCGGATACGCAGTATTTT
TRBD2,TRBJ2-7,17,many,TRBV7-9,CASSPWTNWDYSYEQYF,TGTGCCAGCAGCCCATGGACCAACTGGGACTACTCCTACGAGCAGTACTTC
TRBD1,TRBJ2-7,16,.,TRBV5-1,CASSYTVRQGFDEQYF,TGCGCCAGCAGCTACACGGTTCGACAGGGGTTCGACGAGCAGTACTTC
.,TRBJ2-3,14,few,TRBV6-2/TRBV6-3,CASSYLVETDTQYF,TGTGCCAGCAGTTACCTTGTGGAGACGGATACGCAGTATTTT
.,TRBJ2-2,15,few,TRBV27,CASTSGTTNTGELFF,TGTGCCAGCACCTCCGGGACCACGAACACCGGGGAGCTGTTTTTT
TRBD2,TRBJ2-7,15,medium-sized,TRBV6-8,CASSTLAGGTYEQYF,TGTGCCAGCAGTACACTAGCGGGGGGAACCTACGAGCAGTACTTC
TRBD1,TRBJ1-5,16,.,TRBV20-1,CSARLDRGNSNQPQHF,TGCAGTGCTAGGCTCGACAGGGGAAATAGCAATCAGCCCCAGCATTTT
.,TRBJ2-1,15,many,TRBV7-9,CASSRGQLTYNEQFF,TGTGCCAGCAGCCGAGGACAGCTCACGTACAATGAGCAGTTCTTC
TRBD2,TRBJ2-7,18,.,TRBV10-2,CASISAKTPGGRLHEKYF,TGCGCCAGCATTTCAGCCAAGACCCCCGGGGGGAGGTTGCACGAGAAGTACTTC
.,TRBJ2-7,11,many,TRBV5-1,CASSFGREQYF,TGCGCCAGCAGCTTCGGCAGGGAGCAGTACTTC
.,TRBJ1-6,15,many,TRBV15,CATSRQRQANSPLHF,TGTGCCACCAGCCGACAACGACAGGCGAATTCACCCCTCCACTTT
.,TRBJ2-3,15,few,TRBV20-1,CSAMGPAGNTDTRYF,TGCAGTGCTATGGGTCCGGCAGGAAACACAGATACGCGGTATTTT
.,TRBJ2-7,12,medium-sized,TRBV12-3/TRBV12-4,CASSSGNYEQYF,TGTGCCAGCAGTTCAGGGAACTACGAGCAGTACTTC
.,TRBJ2-5,14,many,TRBV9,CASSGRGPLETQYF,TGTGCCAGCAGCGGACGGGGCCCACTGGAGACCCAGTACTTC
TRBD1,TRBJ2-7,14,many,TRBV7-9,CASSSRRGLYEQYF,TGTGCCAGCAGCTCTCGCAGGGGGTTGTACGAGCAGTACTTC
.,TRBJ1-5,15,many,TRBV18,CASSPPGSREQPQHF,TGTGCCAGCTCACCACCAGGCAGCAGGGAGCAGCCCCAGCATTTT
TRBD2,TRBJ2-7,15,.,TRBV6-9,CASSYVLAGRYEQYF,TGTGCCAGCAGTTACGTCCTAGCGGGACGCTACGAGCAGTACTTC
TRBD2,TRBJ2-7,16,many,TRBV19,CASSISGTSGFYEQYF,TGTGCCAGTAGTATATCCGGGACTAGCGGGTTCTACGAGCAGTACTTC
.,TRBJ1-1,13,many,TRBV6-1,CASIPGGNTEAFF,TGTGCCAGCATCCCCGGGGGGAACACTGAAGCTTTCTTT
.,TRBJ1-4,15,.,TRBV27,CASSRGWGGEEKMFF,TGTGCCAGCAGTCGGGGATGGGGGGGCGAGGAAAAAATGTTTTTT
.,TRBJ2-7,17,once,TRBV6-5,CASSYPRDTRLLYEQYF,TGTGCCAGCAGTTATCCCCGGGACACAAGGTTACTATACGAGCAGTACTTC
.,TRBJ2-1,11,many,TRBV2,CASSSYNEQFF,TGTGCCAGCAGTAGTTACAATGAGCAGTTCTTC
TRBD2,TRBJ2-1,17,medium-sized,TRBV6-1,CASRKVTSGGSYNEQFF,TGTGCCAGCAGGAAGGTCACTAGCGGGGGCTCCTACAATGAGCAGTTCTTC
.,TRBJ1-1,15,many,TRBV3-1,CASSQDGGQGTEAFF,TGTGCCAGCAGCCAAGACGGCGGCCAGGGCACTGAAGCTTTCTTT
TRBD2,TRBJ2-7,16,many,TRBV4-2,CASSQGGLAGGPGQYF,TGTGCCAGCAGCCAAGGGGGACTAGCGGGAGGGCCGGGGCAGTACTTC
.,TRBJ2-1,15,many,TRBV4-1,CASSQGGGGRNEQFF,TGCGCCAGCAGCCAAGGCGGAGGGGGGCGAAATGAGCAGTTCTTC
.,TRBJ2-3,12,.,TRBV28,CASSGVTDTQYF,TGTGCCAGCAGCGGTGTCACAGATACTCAGTATTTT
TRBD1,TRBJ1-3,16,medium-sized,TRBV9,CASSVGGTGAGNTIYF,TGTGCCAGCAGCGTAGGGGGGACAGGGGCCGGAAACACCATATATTTT
TRBD1,TRBJ2-5,17,.,TRBV5-1,CASSSLRDRVQQETQYF,TGCGCCAGCAGCTCTCTCCGGGACAGGGTTCAGCAAGAGACCCAGTACTTC
.,TRBJ2-1,13,many,TRBV6-2/TRBV6-3,CASSRRQNNEQFF,TGTGCCAGCAGCCGCCGACAGAACAATGAGCAGTTCTTC
.,TRBJ1-5,15,many,TRBV5-1,CASSLQGGGNQPQHF,TGCGCCAGCAGCCTCCAAGGGGGAGGGAATCAGCCCCAGCATTTT
.,TRBJ1-3,15,many,TRBV12-3/TRBV12-4,CASTALGGVGNTIYF,TGTGCCAGCACCGCCTTAGGGGGTGTCGGAAACACCATATATTTT
.,TRBJ2-7,12,medium-sized,TRBV20-1,CSARDATYEQYF,TGCAGTGCTAGAGATGCAACCTACGAGCAGTACTTC
.,TRBJ2-1,16,many,TRBV7-9,CASSSSRLSSYNEQFF,TGTGCCAGCAGCTCCTCCAGGCTGAGCTCCTACAATGAGCAGTTCTTC
TRBD2,TRBJ2-1,16,.,TRBV24-1,CATSDPGTSGIYEQFF,TGTGCCACCAGTGATCCCGGGACTAGCGGGATTTATGAGCAGTTCTTC
.,TRBJ1-2,12,.,TRBV28,CASKQALYGYTF,TGTGCCAGCAAACAGGCCCTCTATGGCTACACCTTC
TRBD2,TRBJ2-1,15,many,TRBV5-4,CASSRLAGESNEQFF,TGTGCCAGCAGCCGATTAGCGGGAGAGAGCAATGAGCAGTTCTTC
TRBD2,TRBJ2-4,15,many,TRBV20-1,CSASGLAGAKNIQYF,TGCAGTGCCTCGGGACTAGCGGGAGCCAAAAACATTCAGTACTTC
.,TRBJ2-2,15,once,TRBV18,CASRTIRANTGELFF,TGTGCCAGCCGGACGATTCGAGCGAACACCGGGGAGCTGTTTTTT
.,TRBJ1-4,17,many,TRBV5-6,CASSLMGGAATNEKLFF,TGTGCCAGCAGCTTAATGGGTGGGGCTGCAACTAATGAAAAACTGTTTTTT
TRBD1,TRBJ1-1,15,.,TRBV6-1,CANRSYSGGSTEAFF,TGTGCCAACAGGTCCTACTCAGGGGGTAGCACTGAAGCTTTCTTT
.,TRBJ1-5,14,many,TRBV2,CASSEVQENQPQHF,TGTGCCAGCAGTGAGGTACAGGAGAATCAGCCCCAGCATTTT
TRBD1,TRBJ1-2,13,.,TRBV6-1,CASSLTGVHGYTF,TGTGCCAGCAGTCTCACAGGGGTCCATGGCTACACCTTC
.,TRBJ2-1,16,.,TRBV5-1,CASSRGIEGDGDEQFF,TGCGCCAGCAGCAGGGGAATAGAGGGAGACGGGGATGAGCAGTTCTTC
.,TRBJ2-5,14,many,TRBV5-5,CASSFGRVGETQYF,TGTGCCAGCAGCTTTGGAAGGGTCGGGGAGACCCAGTACTTC
.,TRBJ1-5,16,many,TRBV7-8,CASSLDEDLHNQPQHF,TGTGCCAGCAGCTTAGATGAGGACCTCCACAATCAGCCCCAGCATTTT
.,TRBJ2-4,15,many,TRBV2,CASSAAALAKNIQYF,TGTGCCAGCAGTGCAGCGGCTCTAGCCAAAAACATTCAGTACTTC
.,TRBJ2-7,16,.,TRBV6-5,CASSSGSTRNRYEQYF,TGTGCCAGCAGTTCTGGATCGACTAGGAACAGGTACGAGCAGTACTTC
.,TRBJ1-2,21,.,TRBV6-5,CASSYSIPRGNPHRSNYGYTF,TGTGCCAGCAGTTACTCGATACCCAGGGGCAACCCCCATAGGTCTAACTATGGCTACACCTTC
TRBD1,TRBJ2-2,14,many,TRBV19,CASRDRGPSGELFF,TGTGCCAGTCGCGACAGGGGGCCATCCGGGGAGCTGTTTTTT
.,TRBJ1-1,13,few,TRBV7-3,CASSLQMNTEAFF,TGTGCCAGCAGCCTCCAGATGAACACTGAAGCTTTCTTT
.,TRBJ2-7,16,.,TRBV29-1,CSVEDPRNVGPYEQYF,TGCAGCGTTGAAGATCCTAGGAATGTAGGACCCTACGAGCAGTACTTC